Listed below are T cell receptor beta chains from one sample, sequenced in a study of T cells in Graves' hyperthyroidism and ophthalmopathy. MiXCR, run by TCRdb on the multiplex PCR reads, gives a single entry per CDR3 protein. In the table there are a few hundred thousand distinct CDR3 sequences, less than 15% of which are singletons. The sequencing sample was made of blood. The receptors were gathered from a woman between 18 and 29 years old with Graves' hyperthyroidism. Both conserved end residues are part of each CDR3. Fields, in order: D gene, V gene, J gene, CDR3 protein. D genes are given only for firm matches.

>TRBD1|TRBV19|TRBJ2-3
CASTRQGTDTQYF
>TRBD2|TRBV6-1|TRBJ2-1
CASTHTRAGIMEQFF
>NA|TRBV7-2|TRBJ2-3
CASSLSEPPLDTQYF
>TRBD1|TRBV24-1|TRBJ1-5
CATSDPGQGRNQPQHF
>NA|TRBV9|TRBJ2-3
CASSVTTTWGTDTQYF
>TRBD2|TRBV27|TRBJ2-1
CASSWFSGGDEQFF
>TRBD1|TRBV2|TRBJ1-5
CASSEGQGFNSNQPQHF
>TRBD2|TRBV2|TRBJ2-5
CASSGLAGGLAEETQYF
>NA|TRBV5-1|TRBJ2-5
CASSLAALQETQYF
>NA|TRBV10-3|TRBJ1-6
CAISEREGRNSPLHF
>TRBD2|TRBV28|TRBJ2-5
CASRGGGGGMETQYF
>NA|TRBV10-3|TRBJ2-1
CAISENRENEQFF
>TRBD2|TRBV7-3|TRBJ2-3
CASSTIAGAPSTDTQYF
>NA|TRBV20-1|TRBJ2-3
CSANVLGSASTDTQYF
>TRBD2|TRBV7-2|TRBJ2-2
CASSLSSPGGRLSGELFF
>NA|TRBV6-1|TRBJ1-1
CASSEPVGTEAFF
>NA|TRBV18|TRBJ2-1
CASSPGGRYNEQFF
>NA|TRBV19|TRBJ2-2
CASSINANTGELFF
>NA|TRBV9|TRBJ2-7
CASSVGYGGSLTYEQYF
>TRBD1|TRBV12-3/TRBV12-4|TRBJ1-5
CASSPGGWGNQPQHF
>TRBD2|TRBV20-1|TRBJ2-3
CSASRTLAGDTDTQYF
>NA|TRBV28|TRBJ2-3
CASTYVVGGGSEWTDTQYF
>NA|TRBV20-1|TRBJ2-1
CSARERGLPYNEQFF
>NA|TRBV20-1|TRBJ1-5
CSARHGGGGTVQPQHF
>NA|TRBV6-2/TRBV6-3|TRBJ2-1
CASNSPAEQFF
>TRBD2|TRBV6-1|TRBJ2-3
CASSQLAGSATDTQYF
>NA|TRBV18|TRBJ1-1
CASSPPQQEAFF
>NA|TRBV11-1|TRBJ1-1
CASLANRNTEAFF
>TRBD2|TRBV12-3/TRBV12-4|TRBJ2-7
CASSLRGPGTSGYEQYF
>TRBD1|TRBV27|TRBJ2-7
CASRTGTGTYEQYF
>TRBD1|TRBV27|TRBJ1-5
CASSSPGGSQPQHF
>TRBD2|TRBV6-2/TRBV6-3|TRBJ2-7
CASRQTSGDVYEQYF
>NA|TRBV30|TRBJ1-1
CAWSTGLSTEAFF
>NA|TRBV5-4|TRBJ1-3
CASSDRTAGNTIYF
>NA|TRBV18|TRBJ2-3
CASSPPSTDTQYF
>NA|TRBV19|TRBJ1-5
CASTLEWVGGQPQHF
>TRBD1|TRBV2|TRBJ1-1
CASRRDRNTEAFF
>NA|TRBV7-2|TRBJ2-3
CASSLPGTRGHTDTQYF
>NA|TRBV20-1|TRBJ2-7
CSAFRRRGKIYEQYF
>NA|TRBV20-1|TRBJ1-5
CSARDSDLTTNQPQHF